This T cell receptor beta chain appears in the sequencing data of a study of Graves' ophthalmopathy and Graves' hyperthyroidism. Study outcomes and limitations: Most expanded clonotypes in thyroid above 0.001 frequency also showed up in blood.

Germline assignment: CDR1 MNHEY and CDR2 SVGAGI. The V and J ends lost 6 bases and 2 bases, in that order; junction bases with no gene match: 6. This CDR3 has 14 residues. A follow-up of 18 months without ophthalmopathy meant that hyperthyroidism was stable. Excluded were patients with other autoimmune diseases, uncontrolled infections, pregnancy or lactation. Serum thyroxine and TRAb, along with clinical symptoms, thyroid ultrasound and orbital computed tomography, were what diagnosis relied on. Amplified material comprised TCR beta CDR3 regions derived from RNA transcripts. An initial RT-PCR round employing HTBI primers preceded a second-round multiplex PCR. TCRdb passed the multiplex PCR reads through MiXCR, listing each CDR3 protein once. The sample lists some 380,000 distinct CDR3 sequences; over 15% were seen once. This clonotype was seen many times. Its antigen remains unknown.

The gene calls are TRBV6-5 and TRBJ2-7; 8 bases are shared with TRBD1. The TCR sequence derives from a woman aged 18-29 years with stable Graves' hyperthyroidism. Sequences were obtained from peripheral blood. Written as DNA, the CDR3 is TGTGCCAGCAGCGCCCTGGACAGGGCCTACGAGCAGTACTTC. It translates to CASSALDRAYEQYF.